Given below is one TCR beta chain in context. Antigen specificity is unknown. The data originate from a study of cytomegalovirus exposure and HLA in healthy donors. This CDR3 contains 18 residues. Use of 60 Vbeta and 13 Jbeta primers characterized the PCR. TCRdb keeps only in-frame clones here, not all; method: immunoSEQ multiplex PCR. The sample has around 120,000 clones, about 80% seen once; the top ten hold roughly 9.2%. Study results and caveats: In a later analysis, specific HLA alleles were associated with 15,000 to 20,000 TCR beta sequences at a 0.05 false discovery rate.

The rearrangement links TRBV1 to TRBJ2-6; TRBD1 reflects the table's D call only, with no check against the DNA. TRBV1 is recorded as a pseudogene. The origin of this receptor is a female donor in good health and CMV-seropositive. Sequencing used PBMCs. The CDR3 DNA is TGCACCAGCAGCCACACTCCGGGACAGGTAGCTGGGGCCAACGTCCTGACTTTC. Translation: CTSSHTPGQVAGANVLTF.